The 23 T cell receptor beta chains in this list originate from one sample, sequenced in a study of shared clonotypes between healthy human individuals (dated by TCRdb to 2019 to 2021). Library method: the immunoSEQ multiplex PCR assay. The source is immuneACCESS, and TCRdb retained only in-frame sequences with V and J called. Part of the clones is not carried over; for the studies checked, unresolved V genes explain less than half of this, and the remainder is unexplained. The table for this sample lists more than 1,200,000 clones; approximately 98.5% of them were counted only once. 0.36% of the sample is held by the ten biggest clonotypes. Sequences were obtained from naive CD4+ T cells sorted from blood. This specimen's cell subset or site label, per the study, means: CD45RA+ positively selected. The receptor source for this set is a man younger than 45 in good health.

The rearrangement links TRBV11-2 to TRBJ2-7; maybe TRBD2 (5 bases). The CDR3 is 15 amino acids. V was clipped by 2 bases and J by 1 base, with 12 bases between them. CDR1 and CDR2 (germline): SGHAT, FQNNGV. CDR3 DNA sequence: TGTGCCAGCAGCTTAATGGAGGAGAGGTCCTACGAGCAGTACTTC. Residues: CASSLMEERSYEQYF.

The chain couples TRBV27 to TRBJ1-1; 7 nucleotides line up with TRBD1. The germline gives CDR1 MNHEY, CDR2 SMNVEV (reference sequence). The V gene end was trimmed by 2 bases and the J gene end by 4 bases; junction bases not matched to a gene: 7. The CDR3 spans 15 residues. CDR3 protein: CASSLQGVFRTEAFF. The DNA for the CDR3 is TGTGCCAGCAGTTTACAGGGGGTTTTCCGCACTGAAGCTTTCTTT.

This chain joins TRBV27 and TRBJ2-7; 9 positions agree with TRBD2. The J segment lost 6 bases and the V segment lost 5 bases, leaving 11 bases of the junction unmatched. The CDR3 runs to 15 residues. Germline-derived CDR1 and CDR2 are MNHEY and SMNVEV (reference sequence). The DNA of the CDR3 is TGTGCCAGCAGTCAGACCGGGACTAGCTTCGGCGAGCAGTACTTC. As protein: CASSQTGTSFGEQYF.

The chain joins TRBV6-5 to TRBJ2-7; 8 bases agree with TRBD1. Per the germline V gene, CDR1 is MNHEY and CDR2 is SVGAGI. The ends lost 0 bases at V and 3 bases at J; junction bases unmatched: 4. CDR3 length: 15 amino acids. The CDR3 DNA reads as TGTGCCAGCAGTTACTCCACAGGGGGGTTCTACGAGCAGTACTTC. Residues: CASSYSTGGFYEQYF.

This clone was seen once. This chain links TRBV10-2 with TRBJ1-1; D is ambiguous. Germline V gene lookup returns CDR1 WSHSY and CDR2 SAAADI. The V end was cut by 1 base, the J end by 6 bases, with 12 bases between. This CDR3 spans 14 amino acids. DNA for the CDR3: TGCGCCAGCAGTGAGTACGACACGGAGGCTGAAGCTTTCTTT. It codes for CASSEYDTEAEAFF.

J is TRBJ1-3 and V is TRBV30; unclear D gene. The CDR3 is made up of 14 amino acids. V was cut by 3 bases and J by 1 base, with 10 bases left in between. In germline, CDR1 is GTSNPN, CDR2 SVGIG (reference sequence). The CDR3 spells CAWSVWESGNTIYF. In DNA form, the CDR3 reads TGTGCCTGGAGCGTTTGGGAATCTGGAAACACCATATATTTT.

The CDR3 here is CATLPSYEQYF. In DNA form, the CDR3 reads TGTGCCACCCTTCCCTCCTACGAGCAGTACTTC. This chain uses TRBV6-1 with TRBJ2-7; D uncertain. The CDR3 runs to 11 residues. Between the trimmed V and J ends, which lost 10 bases and 0 bases, there was a span of 7 bases. Germline CDR1 is MNHNS and CDR2 is SASEGT.

The rearrangement links TRBV4-2 to TRBJ2-2; 9 nucleotides agree with TRBD2. J was trimmed by 0 bases and V by 0 bases; bases with no gene match: 5. The CDR3 totals 18 residues. CDR1 is LGHNA, CDR2 YNFKEQ, per germline. The CDR3 protein is CASSQDVRTSANTGELFF. DNA for the CDR3: TGTGCCAGCAGCCAAGATGTGAGGACTAGCGCGAACACCGGGGAGCTGTTTTTT.

V and J are TRBV6-1 and TRBJ2-7, with 8 bases fitting TRBD1. In germline, CDR1 is MNHNS, CDR2 SASEGT. The V gene end was trimmed by 4 bases and the J gene end by 5 bases; junction bases not matched to a gene: 10. This CDR3 comprises 15 residues. This chain's CDR3 is CASSGVRDRGHEQYF. CDR3 coding DNA: TGTGCCAGCAGTGGCGTTCGAGACAGGGGCCACGAGCAGTACTTC.

The rearrangement links TRBV29-1 to TRBJ1-3; D ambiguous. The CDR3 consists of 13 residues. Trimming left V 1 base short and J 5 bases short, with 9 bases between. The germline V gene has CDR1 SQVTM and CDR2 ANQGSEA. This chain's CDR3 is CSVEGRSRNTIYF. The DNA for the CDR3 is TGCAGCGTTGAAGGCAGAAGCAGAAACACCATATATTTT.

The chain couples TRBV6-5 to TRBJ1-6; D is uncertain. Germline V gene data show CDR1 as MNHEY and CDR2 as SVGAGI. The CDR3 has 16 residues. The V gene lost 0 bases and the J gene lost 5 bases, with 11 bases spanning the gap. The CDR3 protein is CASSYSSVGHNSPLHF. The DNA of the CDR3 is TGTGCCAGCAGTTACTCGAGTGTAGGTCATAATTCACCCCTCCACTTT.

This chain uses TRBV5-5 with TRBJ2-1, with D possibly TRBD1 on 6 matching bases. This CDR3 spans 15 amino acids. The germline gives CDR1 SGHKS, CDR2 YYEKEE (reference sequence). Trimming pared 5 bases from V and 4 bases from J, leaving 16 bases between. CDR3 residues: CASSFPFQGYNEQFF. CDR3 bases: TGTGCCAGCAGTTTCCCTTTCCAGGGGTACAATGAGCAGTTCTTC.

The chain employs TRBV29-1 and TRBJ2-1; no reliable D call. Germline CDR1 reads SQVTM; CDR2 reads ANQGSEA. There are 11 residues in the CDR3. The ends were cut back, 6 bases at V and 6 bases at J, with 9 bases in the middle. In nucleotides, the CDR3 is TGCAGCGTCCAGAGATTCAATGAGCAGTTCTTC. Translating gives CSVQRFNEQFF.

This clone has only one observation. Within the sample, other DNA sequences also encode this same CDR3. V is TRBV28 and J is TRBJ1-1, with D hard to call. V lost 1 base, J lost 0 bases, and 6 bases lay in between. Germline lookup yields CDR1 MDHEN and CDR2 SYDVKM. This CDR3 region has 14 residues. The CDR3 DNA follows: TGTGCCAGCAGTTTATTGGTGATGAACACTGAAGCTTTCTTT. Protein: CASSLLVMNTEAFF.

This chain links TRBV15 with TRBJ1-3, with D uncertain. The CDR3 has 12 amino acids. Per the germline V gene, CDR1 is LNHNV and CDR2 is YYDKDF (reference sequence). Trimming took off 4 bases at V and 5 bases at J, with 6 bases between the two ends. In nucleotides, the CDR3 is TGTGCCACCAGCACAGGACGAAACACCATATATTTT. Translated, it gives CATSTGRNTIYF.

This chain joins TRBV28 and TRBJ1-5; perhaps TRBD1 as D (5 bases). The CDR3 has 15 amino acids. V was pared by 5 bases and J by 7 bases, with 18 bases between. CDR1 and CDR2 (germline): MDHEN, SYDVKM. The CDR3 loop is CASSVDLGGFQPQHF. The CDR3 DNA reads TGTGCCAGCAGTGTAGACCTCGGGGGGTTCCAGCCCCAGCATTTT.

This chain links TRBV18 with TRBJ2-7; D remains ambiguous. The CDR3 length is 15 residues. Between the trimmed V and J ends, which lost 3 bases and 7 bases, there was a span of 19 bases. CDR1 and CDR2 (germline): KGHSH, LQKENI. The DNA for the CDR3 is TGTGCCAGCTCACCGCAGGCGGCTCCTCGTTCGGAGCAGTACTTC. Translated: CASSPQAAPRSEQYF.

This chain joins TRBV15 and TRBJ2-2; 9 nucleotides line up with TRBD1. This CDR3 has 15 amino acids. V dropped 6 bases and J dropped 3; count of bases not matched to a gene: 5. The germline V gene has CDR1 LNHNV and CDR2 YYDKDF (reference sequence). The CDR3 sequence: CATSYRGLHTGELFF. The DNA of the CDR3 is TGTGCCACCAGTTACAGGGGGCTGCACACCGGGGAGCTGTTTTTT.

This rearrangement joins TRBV27 to TRBJ1-1; D unclear. The ends were cut back, 3 bases at V and 2 bases at J, with 7 bases in the middle. The CDR3 extends over 13 amino acids. CDR1 and CDR2 from the germline V gene are MNHEY and SMNVEV (reference sequence). CDR3 loop: CASSFNVNTEAFF. In DNA form, the CDR3 reads TGTGCCAGCAGTTTTAACGTAAACACTGAAGCTTTCTTT.

CDR3 bases: TGTGCCAGCAGACCCGGAGGGGGTAGTGGCACCGGGGAGCTGTTTTTT. It specifies CASRPGGGSGTGELFF. The chain combines TRBV2 with TRBJ2-2; the D call may be TRBD1 or TRBD2 (6 bases each). Germline V gene data show CDR1 as SNHLY and CDR2 as FYNNEI. The CDR3 length is 16 residues. V dropped 6 bases and J dropped 4 bases, with 18 bases sitting between them. Complete variable domain (other parts from reference TRBV2 and TRBJ2-2): EPEVTQTPSHQVTQMGQEVILRCVPISNHLYFYWYRQILGQKVEFLVSFYNNEISEKSEIFDDQFSVERPDGSNFTLKIRSTKLEDSAMYFCASRPGGGSGTGELFFGEGSRLTVL.

Only one count was recorded for this clone. The gene calls are TRBV7-2 and TRBJ2-7; the D gene is possibly TRBD2 (6 bases). CDR1 SGHTA and CDR2 FQGNSA come from the germline V gene. The CDR3 loop spans 14 amino acids. Trimming took off 7 bases at V and 5 bases at J, with 18 bases between the two ends. CDR3 in DNA: TGTGCCAGCACCTCGCGGGGAGGCTGGGACGAGCAGTACTTC. This translates into CASTSRGGWDEQYF.

The J gene is TRBJ1-1, the V gene TRBV6-5, with D possibly matching TRBD1 (6 bases). The V gene's germline CDR1 is MNHEY and CDR2 SVGAGI. The CDR3 has 12 amino acids. Deletions cut 6 bases from V and 10 bases from J, with 15 bases between. CDR3 amino acids: CASRHTGFSAFF. The CDR3 DNA reads as TGTGCCAGCAGACATACAGGGTTCTCAGCTTTCTTT.

V usage is TRBV28 and J usage is TRBJ1-5, with D perhaps TRBD1 (5 bases). The V end lost 10 bases, the J end lost 4 bases, and 20 bases lay between the germline ends. Per germline, CDR1 MDHEN and CDR2 SYDVKM. The CDR3 sequence is 15 residues long. The CDR3 loop reads CATTLSAGKNQPQHF. The DNA of the CDR3 is TGTGCCACCACGTTGTCGGCAGGGAAGAATCAGCCCCAGCATTTT.